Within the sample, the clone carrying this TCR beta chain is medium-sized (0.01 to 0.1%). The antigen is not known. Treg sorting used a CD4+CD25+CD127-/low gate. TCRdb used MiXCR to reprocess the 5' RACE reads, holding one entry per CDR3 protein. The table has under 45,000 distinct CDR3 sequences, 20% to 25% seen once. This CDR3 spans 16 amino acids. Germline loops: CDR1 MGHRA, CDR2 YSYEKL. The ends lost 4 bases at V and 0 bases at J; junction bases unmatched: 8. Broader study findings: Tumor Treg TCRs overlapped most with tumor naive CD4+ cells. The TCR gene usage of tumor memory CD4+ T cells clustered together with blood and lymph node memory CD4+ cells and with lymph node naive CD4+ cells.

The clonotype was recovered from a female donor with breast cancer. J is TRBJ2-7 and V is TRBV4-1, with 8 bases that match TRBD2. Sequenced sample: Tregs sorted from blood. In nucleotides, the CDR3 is TGCGCCAGCAGCCCCCCGGGAGGGCAGAGCTCCTACGAGCAGTACTTC. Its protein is CASSPPGGQSSYEQYF.